The 21 T cell receptor beta chains presented below share a single source sample, sequenced in a study of OX40 agonist ivuxolimab in advanced cancers. Method: immunoSEQ multiplex PCR; TCRdb's copy keeps in-frame clones and lacks some. The sample lists about 80,000 clones, approximately 85% occurring once. The material was CD4+ or CD8+ T cells sorted from blood, obtained in a trial of the OX40 agonist ivuxolimab. The receptor source for this set is an adult with an advanced solid tumor such as melanoma, head and neck, liver or kidney cancer.

This rearrangement joins TRBV23-1 to TRBJ2-1; the match to TRBD2 covers 13 bases. TRBV23-1 is placed among ORFs of uncertain function. J gave up 9 bases and V 6 bases, and 8 bases lay outside the gene matches. This CDR3 is 15 amino acids long. The CDR3 DNA is TGCGCCAGCAGCCGGACTAGCGGGGGTCTTGGTGAGCAGTTCTTC. Encoded protein: CASSRTSGGLGEQFF.

V is TRBV5-6 and J is TRBJ2-5; a weak D match, TRBD1 (7 bases). V shed 4 bases and J shed 5 bases, with 15 bases lying between them. Germline CDR1 is SGHDT and CDR2 is YYEEEE. CDR3 length: 14 amino acids. The DNA for the CDR3 is TGTGCCAGCAGCCAGGGGGGCCCGGGGGAGACCCAGTACTTC. Amino acid sequence: CASSQGGPGETQYF.

The rearrangement joins TRBV27 to TRBJ1-5, with 7 bases lining up with TRBD1. Germline loops: CDR1 MNHEY, CDR2 SMNVEV (reference sequence). The CDR3 has 18 amino acids. V lost 6 bases, J lost 3 bases, and 17 bases stayed unmatched. As DNA, the CDR3 is TGTGCCAGCAGCCTAAAACGTCCAGGGGGTGAATACAATCAGCCCCAGCATTTT. As protein: CASSLKRPGGEYNQPQHF.

The chain combines TRBV4-3 with TRBJ1-2; D remains ambiguous. The CDR3 is made up of 12 amino acids. Germline lookup yields CDR1 LGHNA and CDR2 YSLEER. With 0 bases removed from V and 7 bases from J, the gap between germline ends came to 6 bases. CDR3 amino acids: CASSQDGSGYTF. The CDR3 DNA reads TGCGCCAGCAGCCAAGATGGCAGTGGCTACACCTTC.

V and J are TRBV6-1 and TRBJ2-7, with unresolved D. Trimming shortened V by 6 bases and J by 13 bases, and 25 bases separated the two germline ends. The CDR3 totals 14 residues. Germline CDR1 MNHNS, CDR2 SASEGT. The chain's CDR3 is CASRVLPLTLSQYF. CDR3 DNA: TGTGCCAGCAGGGTCCTCCCCCTAACCCTTAGTCAATACTTC.

The CDR3, as DNA: TGCGCCAGCAGCTCGGGGACTAGCGGGAGGTTTGAGCAGTTCTTC. Translation: CASSSGTSGRFEQFF. The chain uses TRBV5-1 and TRBJ2-1, with 15 nucleotides matching TRBD2. The J segment lost 9 bases and the V segment lost 3 bases, leaving 4 bases of the junction unmatched. Germline CDR1 and CDR2: SGHRS and YFSETQ. This CDR3 is built from 15 residues.

The rearrangement links TRBV4-2 to TRBJ2-1, with D perhaps matching TRBD2 (6 bases). With 4 bases removed from V and 3 bases from J, the gap between germline ends came to 13 bases. There are 15 residues in the CDR3. Germline V gene data show CDR1 as LGHNA and CDR2 as YNFKEQ. The CDR3 loop is CASSPVAANYNEQFF. CDR3 coding DNA: TGTGCCAGCAGCCCCGTAGCGGCTAACTACAATGAGCAGTTCTTC.

The chain employs TRBV5-1 and TRBJ2-7, with 9 nucleotides matching TRBD1. V lost 4 bases and J lost 3; bases outside the gene matches: 8. The CDR3 has 15 residues. Germline V CDR1 and CDR2: SGHRS, YFSETQ. DNA of the CDR3: TGCGCCAGCAGCCAGCCGGGACAGGGCATCTACGAGCAGTACTTC. Its protein product is CASSQPGQGIYEQYF. Together with reference TRBV5-1 and TRBJ2-7, the CDR3 gives the full variable domain: KAGVTQTPRYLIKTRGQQVTLSCSPISGHRSVSWYQQTPGQGLQFLFEYFSETQRNKGNFPGRFSGRQFSNSRSEMNVSTLELGDSALYLCASSQPGQGIYEQYFGPGTRLTVT.

The rearrangement uses TRBV2 and TRBJ2-7; D tentatively fits TRBD1 or TRBD2 (5 bases each). CDR3 length equals 12 residues. V lost 6 bases, J lost 2 bases, and 8 bases lay in between. Germline-derived CDR1 and CDR2 are SNHLY and FYNNEI. CDR3 loop: CASRGDAYEQYF. The CDR3 DNA sequence: TGTGCCAGCAGGGGGGACGCCTACGAGCAGTACTTC.

V usage is TRBV6-1 and J usage is TRBJ2-3, with D uncertain. Per germline, CDR1 MNHNS and CDR2 SASEGT. The V gene lost 5 bases and the J gene lost 2 bases, with 8 bases spanning the gap. This CDR3 region has 13 residues. The CDR3 nucleotides read TGTGCCAGCAGTAGAGGTGCCACAGATACGCAGTATTTT. It specifies CASSRGATDTQYF.

This clone came up once. This chain's CDR3 is CASSRTLAGGPVDTQYF. The CDR3 DNA reads as TGTGCCAGCAGCCGCACACTAGCGGGGGGGCCGGTCGATACGCAGTATTTT. V usage is TRBV14 and J usage is TRBJ2-3, with TRBD2 matching 13 bases. V dropped 4 bases and J dropped 6; count of bases not matched to a gene: 10. The CDR3 has 17 residues. Germline V gives CDR1 SGHDN, CDR2 FVKESK. Full variable domain (rest looked up from reference TRBV14 and TRBJ2-3): EAGVTQFPSHSVIEKGQTVTLRCDPISGHDNLYWYRRVMGKEIKFLLHFVKESKQDESGMPNNRFLAERTGGTYSTLKVQPAELEDSGVYFCASSRTLAGGPVDTQYFGPGTRLTVL.

This chain links TRBV7-9 with TRBJ2-7, with 8 bases that match TRBD1. The CDR3 has 14 residues. V was pared by 4 bases and J by 3 bases, with 5 bases of the junction left unmatched. Per germline, CDR1 SEHNR and CDR2 FQNEAQ (reference sequence). Here the CDR3 DNA reads TGTGCCAGCAGCTCTACAGGGGGGAACTACGAGCAGTACTTC. Protein: CASSSTGGNYEQYF.

CDR3 loop: CASTEGGSNYGYTF. The CDR3 nucleotides are TGCGCCAGCACTGAGGGGGGCAGTAACTATGGCTACACCTTC. The rearrangement uses TRBV5-1 and TRBJ1-2, with D possibly being TRBD1 (6 bases). This CDR3 region has 14 residues. Germline V gives CDR1 SGHRS, CDR2 YFSETQ. V shed 6 bases and J shed 1 base, with 13 bases lying between them.

The chain is built from TRBV27 and TRBJ2-1; TRBD2 might be the D (6 bases). Trimming pared 3 bases from V and 0 bases from J, leaving 12 bases between. Germline V gene sequence: CDR1 MNHEY, CDR2 SMNVEV (reference sequence). There are 16 residues in the CDR3. The CDR3 region has the DNA TGTGCCAGCAGTTTGAATGGAGGGCTCTCCTACAATGAGCAGTTCTTC. It yields the protein CASSLNGGLSYNEQFF.

The chain combines TRBV29-1 with TRBJ1-4; D is undetermined. The CDR3 sequence is 11 residues long. The germline V gene has CDR1 SQVTM and CDR2 ANQGSEA. Between the trimmed V and J ends, which lost 5 bases and 4 bases, there was a span of 5 bases. The CDR3 DNA reads TGCAGCGTTCCCATTAATGAAAAACTGTTTTTT. Its protein product is CSVPINEKLFF.

The chain carries TRBV30 and TRBJ1-4, with a tentative D call TRBD1 (6 bases). The CDR3 covers 14 residues. The germline V gene has CDR1 GTSNPN and CDR2 SVGIG (reference sequence). The V end lost 0 bases, the J end lost 5 bases, and 10 bases lay between the germline ends. The CDR3 reads CAWSVVGHNEKLFF. DNA of the CDR3: TGTGCCTGGAGTGTGGTGGGACACAATGAAAAACTGTTTTTT. Together with reference TRBV30 and TRBJ1-4, the CDR3 gives the full variable domain: SQTIHQWPATLVQPVGSPLSLECTVEGTSNPNLYWYRQAAGRGLQLLFYSVGIGQISSEVPQNLSASRPQDRQFILSSKKLLLSDSGFYLCAWSVVGHNEKLFFGSGTQLSVL.

V usage is TRBV9 and J usage is TRBJ2-7, with D possibly matching TRBD1 (6 bases). The germline V and J ends were trimmed by 4 bases and 2 bases, with 13 bases remaining between them. The CDR3 loop spans 14 amino acids. Germline lookup yields CDR1 SGDLS and CDR2 YYNGEE. The CDR3 DNA sequence: TGTGCCAGCAGCCCGGGACATTCCGCCTACGAGCAGTACTTC. It is translated as CASSPGHSAYEQYF.

Notes on this clone: A clone one base away is much larger, so this may be a read error. This chain uses TRBV5-1 with TRBJ2-5; D gene uncertain. The CDR3 contains 16 residues. The germline gives CDR1 SGHRS, CDR2 YFSETQ. Trimming left V 4 bases short and J 11 bases short, with 27 bases between. The CDR3 here is CASSQESALERSEQYF. In DNA form, the CDR3 reads TGCGCCAGCAGCCAAGAATCGGCCCTCGAACGGTCTGAGCAGTACTTC.

The chain links TRBV19 to TRBJ2-1; D remains ambiguous. Per germline, CDR1 LNHDA and CDR2 SQIVND (reference sequence). The CDR3 is 13 amino acids. V dropped 8 bases and J dropped 6 bases, with 14 bases sitting between them. The CDR3 sequence is CASRPWGTNEQFF. The CDR3, as DNA: TGTGCCAGTCGGCCATGGGGAACCAATGAGCAGTTCTTC.

This clone appeared a few times. This chain connects TRBV5-1 to TRBJ1-1; D gene ambiguous. The CDR3 sequence is 12 residues long. Between the trimmed V and J ends, which lost 5 bases and 1 base, there was a span of 6 bases. Germline values: CDR1 SGHRS, CDR2 YFSETQ. CDR3 amino acids: CASSDPNTEAFF. CDR3 sequence (DNA): TGCGCCAGCAGTGACCCGAACACTGAAGCTTTCTTT.

The CDR3 spells CASSQYFPNTGELFF. CDR3 nucleotides: TGCGCCAGCAGCCAATATTTCCCGAACACCGGGGAGCTGTTTTTT. The chain links TRBV4-1 to TRBJ2-2; the D is unclear. This CDR3 has 15 residues. Germline V lookup: CDR1 MGHRA, CDR2 YSYEKL. The ends were cut back, 2 bases at V and 0 bases at J, with 7 bases in the middle.